Listed below are T cell receptor beta chains from one sample, sequenced in a study of blood T cell repertoires in COVID-19. Sequencing used immunoSEQ multiplex PCR; TCRdb keeps in-frame clones, though not all of them. In the table there are under 200,000 clones, about 88% of which are singletons. The sequenced sample was peripheral blood. These receptors originate from a man aged 18-30 years with active or convalescent COVID-19. Both conserved end residues are part of each CDR3. A D gene is named only where the DNA matches it firmly. A clone size is listed for some rows: how often the clone was seen (once, few, many), or a class if it is expanded.

DNA | CDR3 | J | length | V | D | size
TGTGCCAGCAGACTAGGGACAGGGCAATCTGAAGCTTTCTTT | CASRLGTGQSEAFF | TRBJ1-1 | 14 | TRBV3-1/TRBV3-2 | TRBD1 | -
TGTGCCAGCAGGTTTAGTGGCACCATATATTTT | CASRFSGTIYF | TRBJ1-3 | 11 | TRBV28 | - | -
TGTGCCAGCAGCTTAGGGTCCAGGGGTCATAGCACAGATACGCAGTATTTT | CASSLGSRGHSTDTQYF | TRBJ2-3 | 17 | TRBV7-8 | - | -
TGCAGCGTGAGGGACAGGGCTGGGGCCAACGTCCTGACTTTC | CSVRDRAGANVLTF | TRBJ2-6 | 14 | TRBV29-1 | TRBD1 | -
TGTGCCAGCAGTGTTGGACTAGCGGGGGCGGGCGAGCAGTACTTC | CASSVGLAGAGEQYF | TRBJ2-7 | 15 | TRBV2 | TRBD2 | few
TGTGCCAGCAGCTCTCGACTAGCGGGTGGCACCGGGGAGCTGTTTTTT | CASSSRLAGGTGELFF | TRBJ2-2 | 16 | TRBV5-4 | TRBD2 | once
TGTGCCAGCAGCCCGTCGGGAGGGGGGTACGAGCAGTACTTC | CASSPSGGGYEQYF | TRBJ2-7 | 14 | TRBV7-2 | TRBD2 | -
TGTGCCAGTAGGGAGGGCAGGAGGGATCCCAGCTATGGCTACACCTTC | CASREGRRDPSYGYTF | TRBJ1-2 | 16 | TRBV19 | - | -
TGTGCCAGCAGCCAGGGACAGGCTCAAGATACGCAGTATTTT | CASSQGQAQDTQYF | TRBJ2-3 | 14 | TRBV4-2 | TRBD1 | once
TGTGCCACCAGCCGACAGGGCTCCATCAATCAGCCCCAGCATTTT | CATSRQGSINQPQHF | TRBJ1-5 | 15 | TRBV15 | TRBD1 | -
TGTGCCAGCAGCTTGGGGTACGCAGTGAACACTGAAGCTTTCTTT | CASSLGYAVNTEAFF | TRBJ1-1 | 15 | TRBV5-6 | - | -
TGTGCCAGCTCACCACCGAAGGGGACAGACTCCTACGAGCAGTACTTC | CASSPPKGTDSYEQYF | TRBJ2-7 | 16 | TRBV18 | TRBD1 | -
TGTGCCAGCAGTGACGCCGGGACTAGCTACAATGAGCAGTTCTTC | CASSDAGTSYNEQFF | TRBJ2-1 | 15 | TRBV6-1 | TRBD2 | -
TGTGCCAGCTCTCGGGGGGGGGCAATCGATGAAAAACTGTTTTTT | CASSRGGAIDEKLFF | TRBJ1-4 | 15 | TRBV19 | - | -
TGTGCCAGCAGCGCCTCGACGGGATTCTCTGGAAACACCATATATTTT | CASSASTGFSGNTIYF | TRBJ1-3 | 16 | TRBV9 | - | -
TGTGCCACCAGTACAGTTGCCCGGGGCAATGAGCAGTTCTTC | CATSTVARGNEQFF | TRBJ2-1 | 14 | TRBV24-1 | - | -
TGCGCCAGCAGCACGGGACAGAACACTGAAGCTTTCTTT | CASSTGQNTEAFF | TRBJ1-1 | 13 | TRBV5-1 | - | once
TGTGCCAGCAGACGATCTAAGTTGTACACTGAAGCTTTCTTT | CASRRSKLYTEAFF | TRBJ1-1 | 14 | TRBV3-1/TRBV3-2 | - | -
TGTGCCAGCAGTTACTCCCGGACTAGGCAGCAGTACTTC | CASSYSRTRQQYF | TRBJ2-7 | 13 | TRBV6-2/TRBV6-3 | TRBD2 | -
TGTGCCATCAGTGAGTCACAGCCCCCCAACAATGAGCAGTTCTTC | CAISESQPPNNEQFF | TRBJ2-1 | 15 | TRBV10-3 | - | -
TGCGCCAGCAGCTCTTACCAGGGGATGGGCACTGAAGCTTTCTTT | CASSSYQGMGTEAFF | TRBJ1-1 | 15 | TRBV5-1 | - | -
TGTGCCAGCAGACAATATAATTCACCCCTCCACTTT | CASRQYNSPLHF | TRBJ1-6 | 12 | TRBV5-6 | - | -
TGTGCCAGCAGTTACTCGACTAGCGGGAACCCTGTCGAGCAGTACTTC | CASSYSTSGNPVEQYF | TRBJ2-7 | 16 | TRBV6-5 | TRBD2 | -
TGTGCCAGCAGTGCCCCTCAGGGGGTAAATGAAAAACTGTTTTTT | CASSAPQGVNEKLFF | TRBJ1-4 | 15 | TRBV2 | TRBD1 | -
TGTGCCAGCAGCACCGGGACAGCGAACACCGGGGAGCTGTTTTTT | CASSTGTANTGELFF | TRBJ2-2 | 15 | TRBV7-9 | TRBD1 | -
TGCGCCAGCAGCCAAGAAGACAGGTGGAACGGGGAGCTGTTTTTT | CASSQEDRWNGELFF | TRBJ2-2 | 15 | TRBV4-1 | - | once
TGTGCCAGTAGTGGACAGTCGGTTGGATATAGCAATCAGCCCCAGCATTTT | CASSGQSVGYSNQPQHF | TRBJ1-5 | 17 | TRBV19 | - | -
TGTGCCAGTAGTATTGGAGCGGGTGACTCACCCCTCCACTTT | CASSIGAGDSPLHF | TRBJ1-6 | 14 | TRBV19 | - | -
TGTGCCAGCAGCGAAGGGACTAGCGGGAGTGGCGAGCAGTACTTC | CASSEGTSGSGEQYF | TRBJ2-7 | 15 | TRBV5-5 | TRBD2 | -
TGTGCCAGCCGAGTTAACTCTGAAGCTTTCTTT | CASRVNSEAFF | TRBJ1-1 | 11 | TRBV11-2 | - | -
TGCGCCAGCAGCTCCCAAGTTTCTAGCGGGAGTGGAAATGAGCAGTTCTTC | CASSSQVSSGSGNEQFF | TRBJ2-1 | 17 | TRBV5-1 | TRBD2 | -
TGTGCCAGTAGTACGGACAGGCAGTTGGGGGAAACTAATGAAAAACTGTTTTTT | CASSTDRQLGETNEKLFF | TRBJ1-4 | 18 | TRBV19 | TRBD1 | -
TGTGCCAGCAGCTACAGCGAGACCCAGTACTTC | CASSYSETQYF | TRBJ2-5 | 11 | TRBV7-8 | - | -
TGTGCCAGTAGCACTGATGGGGCCCGCGGTTCACCCCTCCACTTT | CASSTDGARGSPLHF | TRBJ1-6 | 15 | TRBV19 | - | -
TGTGCCAGCAGTTACGGGACAGTCGAAAAACTGTTTTTT | CASSYGTVEKLFF | TRBJ1-4 | 13 | TRBV6-2/TRBV6-3 | TRBD1 | few
TGTGCCAGCAGTGAAGTAGGGAGGGCAAAACTGTTTTTT | CASSEVGRAKLFF | TRBJ1-4 | 13 | TRBV6-1 | - | -
TGCGCCAGCAGCGAGGGACTAGCGACCAATGAGCAGTTCTTC | CASSEGLATNEQFF | TRBJ2-1 | 14 | TRBV5-1 | TRBD2 | -
TGTGCCAGCAGCTTAGTCGGTAGCCCGAACAATGAGCAGTTCTTC | CASSLVGSPNNEQFF | TRBJ2-1 | 15 | TRBV11-3 | - | -
TGTGCCAGCAGTGCTCCGGGACAGGGGGCAAGCGTAAGCTCCTACAATGAGCAGTTCTTC | CASSAPGQGASVSSYNEQFF | TRBJ2-1 | 20 | TRBV2 | TRBD1 | -
TGTGCCAGTACCCGTTTGACAGGGAGCCACACTGAAGCTTTCTTT | CASTRLTGSHTEAFF | TRBJ1-1 | 15 | TRBV19 | TRBD1 | -
TGTGCCACCAGTGGCAACAGTGCACCAGGGGATACGCAGTATTTT | CATSGNSAPGDTQYF | TRBJ2-3 | 15 | TRBV24-1 | - | -
TGTGCCAGCAGCAAGGAGAGCAGGGACTATGGCTACACCTTC | CASSKESRDYGYTF | TRBJ1-2 | 14 | TRBV21-1 | - | -
TGTGCCAGCAGCTCCCTAGCCGGGGGAGACTACGAGCAGTACTTC | CASSSLAGGDYEQYF | TRBJ2-7 | 15 | TRBV7-2 | - | -
TGTGCAGCGGCGGGGGGTACGGACACTGAAGCTTTCTTT | CAAAGGTDTEAFF | TRBJ1-1 | 13 | TRBV3-1/TRBV3-2 | - | -
TGCAGCGTTGCAGGGGTTGGCACTGAAGCTTTCTTT | CSVAGVGTEAFF | TRBJ1-1 | 12 | TRBV29-1 | - | -
TGCGCCAGCAGCTTGGACAGGGGGAAGGCGTTTAACACCGGGGAGCTGTTTTTT | CASSLDRGKAFNTGELFF | TRBJ2-2 | 18 | TRBV5-1 | TRBD1 | -
TGTGCCAGCTCTGGGGGGGCTACCAGCACAGATACGCAGTATTTT | CASSGGATSTDTQYF | TRBJ2-3 | 15 | TRBV2 | - | -